These 31 T cell receptor beta chains came from one sample sequenced in a study of Graves' ophthalmopathy and Graves' hyperthyroidism. The authors amplified TCR beta CDR3 regions, and they did so from RNA transcripts for repertoire sequencing. In the first round, RT-PCR was carried out with HTBI primers, and a multiplex PCR formed the second round. TCRdb re-called the multiplex PCR reads through MiXCR, storing one row per CDR3 protein. The data show about 220,000 distinct CDR3 sequences, about 22% seen once. Input material: peripheral blood. The source of these receptors is a woman between 45 and 60 years old with Graves' ophthalmopathy.

This clonotype has at least ten counts. A much larger clone lies one base from this, so it may be a read error. V gene TRBV6-5 combines with J gene TRBJ1-6; D not certain. Germline CDR1 is MNHEY and CDR2 is SVGAGI. The CDR3 covers 14 residues. The ends were cut back, 4 bases at V and 3 bases at J, with 7 bases in the middle. CDR3 residues: CASSSGFYNSPLHF. Written as DNA, the CDR3 is TGTGCCAGCAGTTCGGGTTTCTATAATTCACCCCTCCACTTT.

The rearrangement uses TRBV6-2 or TRBV6-3 and TRBJ1-1; D call uncertain. V was shortened by 9 bases and J by 2 bases, with 13 bases between the two germline ends. The CDR3 contains 13 residues. CDR1 and CDR2 from the germline V gene are MNHEY and SVGEGT. The CDR3 nucleotides are TGTGCCAGGGTCCGGACGGACAACACTGAAGCTTTCTTT. Protein product: CARVRTDNTEAFF.

This clonotype was recorded at least ten times. The chain uses TRBV11-2 and TRBJ2-2; tentative D call: TRBD1 (6 bases). V was shortened by 1 base and J by 2 bases, with 11 bases between the two germline ends. The CDR3 length is 16 residues. Germline V gives CDR1 SGHAT, CDR2 FQNNGV. CDR3 DNA sequence: TGTGCCAGCAGCTTAGTACGGACAGCTAACACCGGGGAGCTGTTTTTT. Protein product: CASSLVRTANTGELFF.

This clonotype was recorded at least ten times. The chain uses TRBV18 and TRBJ2-5; 9 bases line up with TRBD2. Germline loops: CDR1 KGHSH, CDR2 LQKENI. J lost 0 bases, V lost 1 base, and 6 bases had no gene match. The CDR3 has 17 residues. CDR3 amino acids: CASSPQPSGKYQETQYF. In DNA form, the CDR3 reads TGTGCCAGCTCACCACAACCTAGCGGGAAGTACCAAGAGACCCAGTACTTC.

Remarks on this clonotype: A read error is possible here, since a much larger clone lies one base away. The CDR3 bases are TGCACCAGCAGCTTAGGGGCGGGCTACCAGAACACTGAAGCTTTCTTT. Amino acid sequence: CTSSLGAGYQNTEAFF. This chain joins TRBV5-1 and TRBJ1-1, with D perhaps matching TRBD1 (5 bases). CDR3 length: 16 amino acids. The germline CDR1 and CDR2 sequences are SGHRS and YFSETQ.

This clonotype has at least ten counts. The chain is built from TRBV15 and TRBJ2-7, with D possibly TRBD1 on 7 matching bases. CDR3 length equals 15 residues. V was clipped by 3 bases and J by 2 bases, with 14 bases between them. Germline values: CDR1 LNHNV, CDR2 YYDKDF (reference sequence). The CDR3 nucleotides are TGTGCCACCAGCAGGTCCAGGGGGGCAGCCTACGAGCAGTACTTC. Its translation: CATSRSRGAAYEQYF.

The sample holds a few counts of this clonotype. V is TRBV30 and J is TRBJ1-2, with D tentatively TRBD1 (6 bases). V lost 0 bases and J lost 4, with 12 bases in between. Germline CDR1 reads GTSNPN; CDR2 reads SVGIG (reference sequence). The CDR3 consists of 14 residues. The CDR3 here is CAWSVGGLIYGYTF. As DNA, the CDR3 is TGTGCCTGGAGTGTAGGGGGACTGATCTATGGCTACACCTTC. Using reference TRBV30 and TRBJ1-2 for the parts outside the CDR3, the full variable domain is SQTIHQWPATLVQPVGSPLSLECTVEGTSNPNLYWYRQAAGRGLQLLFYSVGIGQISSEVPQNLSASRPQDRQFILSSKKLLLSDSGFYLCAWSVGGLIYGYTFGSGTRLTVV.

As to this clonotype: A junction end diverges from the germline sequence, so it may reflect a read error. The rearrangement uses TRBV28 and TRBJ1-3, with D possibly being TRBD1 (5 bases). This CDR3 is 14 amino acids long. Per the germline V gene, CDR1 is MDHEN and CDR2 is SYDVKM. CDR3 region: CASSFRGVGNTTYF. The CDR3 DNA sequence: TGTGCCAGCAGTTTTCGGGGGGTAGGAAACACCACATATTTT.

V and J are TRBV13 and TRBJ2-7; tentatively, D is TRBD1 (5 bases). V was clipped by 7 bases and J by 4 bases, with 11 bases between them. CDR3 size: 12 residues. Germline V lookup: CDR1 PRHDT, CDR2 FYEKMQ (reference sequence). The DNA of the CDR3 is TGTGCCAGCAAAAGGGGAAAGTACGAGCAGTACTTC. Protein: CASKRGKYEQYF. Filled out from reference TRBV13 and TRBJ2-7, the complete variable domain reads AAGVIQSPRHLIKEKRETATLKCYPIPRHDTVYWYQQGPGQDPQFLISFYEKMQSDKGSIPDRFSAQQFSDYHSELNMSSLELGDSALYFCASKRGKYEQYFGPGTRLTVT.

In its sample, this clonotype was seen a few times. The J gene is TRBJ1-3, the V gene TRBV29-1; tentatively, D is TRBD1 (6 bases). CDR1 and CDR2 from the germline V gene are SQVTM and ANQGSEA. Trimming left V 6 bases short and J 0 bases short, with 15 bases between. The CDR3 is made up of 15 amino acids. CDR3 DNA sequence: TGCAGCGTGCGACGGATGACAGGCTCTGGAAACACCATATATTTT. Encoded protein: CSVRRMTGSGNTIYF. Supplemented by reference TRBV29-1 and TRBJ1-3, the full variable domain reads SAVISQKPSRDICQRGTSLTIQCQVDSQVTMMFWYRQQPGQSLTLIATANQGSEATYESGFVIDKFPISRPNLTFSTLTVSNMSPEDSSIYLCSVRRMTGSGNTIYFGEGSWLTVV.

There are many counts of this clonotype. V gene TRBV28 combines with J gene TRBJ1-2; D remains ambiguous. Trimming removed 5 bases from V and 2 bases from J, with 15 bases in between. Germline loops: CDR1 MDHEN, CDR2 SYDVKM. The CDR3 loop spans 15 amino acids. CDR3 amino acids: CASSTTWTANYGYTF. The CDR3 DNA reads TGTGCCAGCAGTACCACCTGGACGGCAAACTATGGCTACACCTTC.

This clonotype was seen only a few times. One base away lies a much larger clone, so this may be a sequencing read error. This chain uses TRBV12-3 or TRBV12-4 with TRBJ1-2, with unresolved D. This CDR3 region has 13 residues. The CDR3 coding sequence is TGTGACAGCAGCACCTACACGGCGCCCGGCTACACCTTC. Its translation is CDSSTYTAPGYTF.

V gene TRBV20-1 combines with J gene TRBJ2-7; 8 positions match TRBD2. Trimming at V came to 5 bases and at J to 1 base, leaving 7 bases not matched to a gene. The germline CDR1 and CDR2 sequences are DFQATT and SNEGSKA (reference sequence). This CDR3 is built from 14 residues. The CDR3: CSAAAGEGSYEQYF. The CDR3 nucleotides read TGCAGTGCTGCAGCGGGAGAAGGGTCCTACGAGCAGTACTTC.

This clonotype was seen many times. The genes are TRBV19 and TRBJ2-7; D not certain. The germline V and J ends were trimmed by 5 bases and 12 bases, with 14 bases remaining between them. Germline V lookup: CDR1 LNHDA, CDR2 SQIVND (reference sequence). The CDR3 runs 11 residues. CDR3 amino acids: CASSLGSNLYF. CDR3 nucleotides: TGTGCCAGTAGTCTCGGCTCGAACTTGTACTTC.

This clonotype was found many times. The rearrangement uses TRBV4-1 and TRBJ2-5; D gene unclear. The CDR3 spans 16 residues. With 3 bases removed from V and 2 bases from J, the gap between germline ends came to 16 bases. Germline V CDR1 and CDR2: MGHRA, YSYEKL. The CDR3 here is CASSHWVLSRQETQYF. CDR3 sequence (DNA): TGCGCCAGCAGCCACTGGGTCCTATCGCGGCAAGAGACCCAGTACTTC.

The rearrangement uses TRBV12-3 or TRBV12-4 and TRBJ1-3; TRBD1 matches at 7 bases. This CDR3 is built from 15 residues. V shed 5 bases and J 4 bases; nucleotides not matched to a gene: 8. In nucleotides, the CDR3 is TGTGCCAGCAGTACACGACAGGGATCCGGAAACACCATATATTTT. Amino acids: CASSTRQGSGNTIYF.

This clonotype was detected many times. The chain recombines TRBV20-1 with TRBJ2-7, with D perhaps TRBD2 (6 bases). There are 15 residues in the CDR3. V lost 3 bases to trimming and J lost 3 bases, with 18 bases between them. The germline V gene has CDR1 DFQATT and CDR2 SNEGSKA (reference sequence). The CDR3 DNA sequence: TGCAGTGCTAGGGTAGGTGGGAGGAACGGCTACGAGCAGTACTTC. Protein product: CSARVGGRNGYEQYF.

This clonotype was detected ten times or more. The chain is built from TRBV7-3 and TRBJ2-6; either TRBD1 or TRBD2 may fit D (5 bases each). CDR3 length: 16 amino acids. Between the trimmed V and J ends, which lost 5 bases and 1 base, there was a span of 12 bases. Germline V lookup: CDR1 SGHTA, CDR2 FQGTGA. Here the CDR3 reads CASSQGRGSGANVLTF. For the CDR3, the DNA is TGTGCCAGCAGCCAGGGCCGGGGATCTGGGGCCAACGTCCTGACTTTC.

This clonotype has only a few counts. The chain joins TRBV6-5 to TRBJ2-5; 7 bases map to TRBD2. The CDR3 runs to 14 residues. Per germline, CDR1 MNHEY and CDR2 SVGAGI. The junction had 2 bases not matched to a gene; V was cut back by 2 bases and J by 2 bases. The CDR3 sequence: CASSYPGLQETQYF. Written as DNA, the CDR3 is TGTGCCAGCAGTTACCCGGGACTACAAGAGACCCAGTACTTC.

This clonotype showed up many times. This chain uses TRBV27 with TRBJ1-2, with 10 positions matching TRBD1. V dropped 8 bases and J dropped 5; count of bases not matched to a gene: 5. CDR1 and CDR2 (germline): MNHEY, SMNVEV (reference sequence). CDR3 length: 13 residues. Here the CDR3 reads CASRGQGKYGYTF. The CDR3 DNA is TGTGCCAGCCGGGGACAGGGGAAGTATGGCTACACCTTC.

This clonotype was seen repeatedly, ten times or more. The chain links TRBV11-3 to TRBJ1-1; 10 nucleotides align to TRBD1. V shed 5 bases and J 10 bases; nucleotides not matched to a gene: 7. Germline assignment: CDR1 SGHNT and CDR2 YENEEA. The CDR3 runs 13 residues. CDR3 in amino acids: CASSLRQGARAFF. The CDR3 DNA is TGTGCCAGCAGCCTAAGACAGGGGGCTCGAGCTTTCTTT.

This clonotype was seen ten or more times. The chain links TRBV12-3 or TRBV12-4 to TRBJ1-1; no definite D call. The CDR3 runs 16 residues. The V end lost 0 bases, the J end lost 0 bases, and 11 bases lay between the germline ends. CDR3 coding DNA: TGTGCCAGCAGTTTAGCCCTGGGTGGGTTGAACACTGAAGCTTTCTTT. Residues: CASSLALGGLNTEAFF.

The table lists this clonotype with many counts. The J gene is TRBJ2-5, the V gene TRBV6-1; D is possibly TRBD1 or TRBD2 (6 bases each). The CDR3 runs 15 residues. Trimming pared 0 bases from V and 5 bases from J, leaving 13 bases between. Germline assignment: CDR1 MNHNS and CDR2 SASEGT. CDR3 sequence reads: CASSEAPGAGETQYF. The CDR3 DNA is TGTGCCAGCAGTGAAGCGCCGGGGGCAGGGGAGACCCAGTACTTC.

This clonotype was found many times. V usage is TRBV12-5 and J usage is TRBJ1-2; 8 nucleotides align to TRBD1. The V and J ends lost 6 bases and 2 bases, in that order; junction bases with no gene match: 5. Germline V CDR1 and CDR2: LGHNT, FRNRAP. This CDR3 region has 14 residues. The CDR3 bases are TGTGCTAGTGGCCCGAGACAGGGGAACTATGGCTACACCTTC. Translating gives CASGPRQGNYGYTF.

The V call is TRBV27, the J call TRBJ2-2, with TRBD1 matching over 8 bases. CDR1 is MNHEY, CDR2 SMNVEV, per germline (reference sequence). The CDR3 length is 15 residues. The trim removed 5 bases at V and 1 base at J, leaving 3 bases unmatched. CDR3 sequence: CASSETGENTGELFF. The CDR3 DNA reads as TGTGCCAGCAGTGAGACAGGGGAGAACACCGGGGAGCTGTTTTTT.

In its sample, this clonotype was seen many times. The genes are TRBV12-3 or TRBV12-4 and TRBJ1-6; D gene ambiguous. This CDR3 region has 13 residues. The germline V and J ends were trimmed by 7 bases and 5 bases, with 9 bases remaining between them. CDR3 nucleotide sequence: TGTGCCAGCAAATTGAGTGATAATTCACCCCTCCACTTT. This gives the protein CASKLSDNSPLHF.

This clonotype appeared many times. CDR3 DNA: TGCGCCAGCAGCTTGAGAGCCCCGGGGGGGAACACCGGGGAGCTGTTTTTT. Translating it yields CASSLRAPGGNTGELFF. The rearrangement joins TRBV5-1 to TRBJ2-2; 7 nucleotides agree with TRBD2. V gave up 1 base and J gave up 1 base; unmatched junction bases: 7. Germline V gives CDR1 SGHRS, CDR2 YFSETQ. CDR3 length equals 17 residues.

This clonotype has a count of ten or more. The genes are TRBV28 and TRBJ2-7; D is perhaps TRBD1 (6 bases). Germline V gene lookup returns CDR1 MDHEN and CDR2 SYDVKM. The CDR3 spans 15 residues. V was cut by 6 bases and J by 3 bases, with 18 bases left in between. As DNA, the CDR3 is TGTGCCAGCAGCCCCAGACAGGTTTTCGACTACGAGCAGTACTTC. As protein: CASSPRQVFDYEQYF.

The chain has TRBV4-1 and TRBJ1-2, with D perhaps TRBD1 (5 bases). Trimming left V 3 bases short and J 2 bases short, with 10 bases between. Germline loops: CDR1 MGHRA, CDR2 YSYEKL. The CDR3 length is 14 residues. This CDR3 reads CASSHRDGNYGYTF. The CDR3 DNA reads TGCGCCAGCAGCCACCGGGACGGGAACTATGGCTACACCTTC.

The chain employs TRBV6-1 and TRBJ1-1, with 8 nucleotides matching TRBD1. J gave up 1 base and V 8 bases, and 12 bases lay outside the gene matches. Germline CDR1 MNHNS, CDR2 SASEGT. The CDR3 has 16 amino acids. The CDR3 region has the DNA TGTGCCAGCGACAGGGGTTCGGGGGCGAGGAACACTGAAGCTTTCTTT. Translating gives CASDRGSGARNTEAFF.

The CDR3 sequence is CASRQPRSNYGYTF. The CDR3 coding sequence is TGCGCCAGTAGACAGCCAAGATCTAACTATGGCTACACCTTC. The chain joins TRBV10-2 to TRBJ1-2, with a tentative D call TRBD1 (5 bases). The CDR3 has 14 residues. CDR1 is WSHSY, CDR2 SAAADI, per germline. Trimming cost V 9 bases and J 0 bases, with 14 bases left between them.